One and the same sample provided the 22 T cell receptor beta chains below, sequenced in a study of blood T cell repertoires in COVID-19. Here immunoSEQ multiplex PCR was the method, and the copy in TCRdb shows in-frame clones only, minus some. This repertoire shows 350,000 to 450,000 clones, roughly 88% found once; its top ten account for approximately 1.5%. The sequenced sample consisted of PBMCs or T cells enriched from blood (not recorded which). The receptors were sampled from a woman aged 18-30 years who had been exposed to COVID-19.

V usage is TRBV10-1 and J usage is TRBJ1-1; D gene ambiguous. This CDR3 contains 12 residues. The V end was cut by 5 bases, the J end by 3 bases, with 7 bases between. Per the germline V gene, CDR1 is WNHNN and CDR2 is SYGVQD (reference sequence). The CDR3 DNA is TGCGCCAGCAGTACGGAGTACACTGAAGCTTTCTTT. Translated, it gives CASSTEYTEAFF.

The V call is TRBV29-1, the J call TRBJ1-1, with a tentative D call TRBD1 (5 bases). Germline V gene lookup returns CDR1 SQVTM and CDR2 ANQGSEA. This CDR3 contains 11 residues. Trimming took off 3 bases at V and 11 bases at J, with 13 bases between the two ends. CDR3 DNA: TGCAGCGTTGATCGAGACAGCGTGGCTTTCTTT. Translating gives CSVDRDSVAFF.

This clone has just one count. The chain couples TRBV2 to TRBJ2-1, with a weak D call TRBD2 (5 bases). This CDR3 contains 13 residues. V lost 6 bases and J lost 5, with 11 bases in between. CDR1 is SNHLY, CDR2 FYNNEI, per germline. The CDR3: CASRSTTDNEQFF. The CDR3 coding sequence is TGTGCCAGCAGGTCGACTACCGACAATGAGCAGTTCTTC.

The rearrangement links TRBV7-2 to TRBJ1-1; 7 bases match TRBD1. Trimming at V came to 0 bases and at J to 6 bases, leaving 1 base not matched to a gene. The CDR3 totals 13 residues. CDR1 SGHTA and CDR2 FQGNSA come from the germline V gene. The CDR3 spells CASSLATGAEAFF. The CDR3 DNA follows: TGTGCCAGCAGCTTAGCCACAGGGGCTGAAGCTTTCTTT.

The V call is TRBV6-4, the J call TRBJ1-1; TRBD1 is a possible D gene (5 bases). CDR3 length: 14 amino acids. Germline CDR1 and CDR2: MRHNA and SNTAGT. Trimming cost V 3 bases and J 7 bases, with 15 bases left between them. CDR3 sequence reads: CASSEWQGAGEAFF. CDR3 nucleotides: TGTGCCAGCAGTGAATGGCAGGGCGCAGGTGAAGCTTTCTTT.

The V call is TRBV4-3, the J call TRBJ2-7; 14 bases fit TRBD2. V lost 6 bases, J lost 4 bases, and 5 bases stayed unmatched. Germline values: CDR1 LGHNA, CDR2 YSLEER. The CDR3 consists of 15 residues. The CDR3 region has the DNA TGCGCCAGCAGTCCGAGGACTAGCGGGGGGTACGAGCAGTACTTC. Translating it yields CASSPRTSGGYEQYF.

This chain connects TRBV6-5 to TRBJ1-1, with 8 bases fitting TRBD1. CDR1 MNHEY and CDR2 SVGAGI come from the germline V gene. CDR3 length equals 15 residues. V was clipped by 0 bases and J by 4 bases; unmatched bases: 4. In nucleotides, the CDR3 is TGTGCCAGCAGTTACTCGCCGACAGGGGCCACTGAAGCTTTCTTT. Residues: CASSYSPTGATEAFF.

The V call is TRBV2, the J call TRBJ1-2; 11 bases are a match to TRBD1. The V segment lost 11 bases and the J segment 5 bases; nucleotides outside the gene matches: 7. CDR1 is SNHLY, CDR2 FYNNEI, per germline. This CDR3 is 13 amino acids long. The chain's CDR3 is CAGQGAGVYGYTF. The DNA for the CDR3 is TGTGCCGGACAGGGGGCGGGGGTATATGGCTACACCTTC.

The chain employs TRBV5-1 and TRBJ2-7; D is unclear. The CDR3 consists of 16 residues. CDR1 and CDR2 (germline): SGHRS, YFSETQ. Trimming removed 3 bases from V and 0 bases from J, with 16 bases in between. CDR3 DNA: TGCGCCAGCAGCTCGCCGGATGGGCTTGCCTCCTACGAGCAGTACTTC. Amino acids: CASSSPDGLASYEQYF.

This chain links TRBV18 with TRBJ1-5; TRBD1 aligns across 8 bases. Germline loops: CDR1 KGHSH, CDR2 LQKENI. J was trimmed by 6 bases and V by 5 bases; bases with no gene match: 6. This CDR3 has 14 amino acids. The CDR3 DNA reads as TGTGCCAGCTCATCCGACAGGGGAGTTCAGCCCCAGCATTTT. Translation: CASSSDRGVQPQHF.

The gene calls are TRBV28 and TRBJ1-1; tentative D call: TRBD1 (5 bases). This CDR3 region has 17 residues. The germline V gene encodes CDR1 MDHEN and CDR2 SYDVKM. The ends were cut back, 3 bases at V and 2 bases at J, with 19 bases in the middle. CDR3 sequence: CASSLVSGGTKNTEAFF. For the CDR3, the DNA is TGTGCCAGCAGTTTGGTCTCGGGCGGGACTAAAAACACTGAAGCTTTCTTT.

This clone is a singleton in its sample. The chain joins TRBV4-3 to TRBJ2-6, with D maybe TRBD1 (7 bases). The V end was cut by 0 bases, the J end by 0 bases, with 15 bases between. The CDR3 length is 19 residues. The germline CDR1 and CDR2 sequences are LGHNA and YSLEER. The CDR3 loop reads CASSQEGGGAYSGANVLTF. The CDR3 bases are TGCGCCAGCAGCCAAGAAGGAGGGGGCGCTTACTCTGGGGCCAACGTCCTGACTTTC.

To note about this clone: This CDR3 is also generated by other DNA sequences in the sample. The rearrangement joins TRBV18 to TRBJ2-7; D might be TRBD1 (6 bases). Trimming removed 2 bases from V and 2 bases from J, with 10 bases in between. The CDR3 spans 14 residues. Germline values: CDR1 KGHSH, CDR2 LQKENI. CDR3 sequence reads: CASSPSAGAYEQYF. Here the CDR3 DNA reads TGTGCCAGCTCACCATCGGCAGGGGCCTACGAGCAGTACTTC.

This chain links TRBV5-6 with TRBJ1-3; D is unresolved. This CDR3 has 12 amino acids. CDR1 is SGHDT, CDR2 YYEEEE, per germline. Deletions cut 5 bases from V and 3 bases from J, with 6 bases between. The CDR3 spells CASSRFGNTIYF. The CDR3 nucleotides are TGTGCCAGCAGTCGGTTTGGAAACACCATATATTTT.

In this sample, this clone turned up a few times. V is TRBV28 and J is TRBJ1-5; a possible D gene is TRBD1 (5 bases). Trimming removed 8 bases from V and 1 base from J, with 18 bases in between. Germline lookup yields CDR1 MDHEN and CDR2 SYDVKM. The CDR3 is 16 residues long. This CDR3 is CASLSWGVGSNQPQHF. In DNA form, the CDR3 reads TGTGCCAGCCTATCGTGGGGGGTAGGCAGCAATCAGCCCCAGCATTTT.

The chain has TRBV19 and TRBJ1-5; 7 bases are shared with TRBD1. The CDR3 has 15 residues. Germline V gene sequence: CDR1 LNHDA, CDR2 SQIVND (reference sequence). The trim removed 7 bases at V and 5 bases at J, leaving 11 bases unmatched. CDR3 DNA: TGTGCCAGTATTGGGACAGACCATAGGTATCAGCCCCAGCATTTT. Translated: CASIGTDHRYQPQHF. Complete variable domain (other parts from reference TRBV19 and TRBJ1-5): DGGITQSPKYLFRKEGQNVTLSCEQNLNHDAMYWYRQDPGQGLRLIYYSQIVNDFQKGDIAEGYSVSREKKESFPLTVTSAQKNPTAFYLCASIGTDHRYQPQHFGDGTRLSIL.

This chain uses TRBV28 with TRBJ1-2; 9 bases align to TRBD1. This CDR3 is built from 15 residues. The V and J ends lost 4 bases and 4 bases, in that order; junction bases with no gene match: 7. CDR1 is MDHEN, CDR2 SYDVKM, per germline. DNA for the CDR3: TGTGCCAGCAGTTCCGCGACAGGGGGAAGCTATGGCTACACCTTC. Protein: CASSSATGGSYGYTF.

The V call is TRBV5-5, the J call TRBJ1-2, with 10 bases fitting TRBD1. This CDR3 region has 13 residues. The V segment lost 3 bases and the J segment 4 bases; nucleotides outside the gene matches: 0. Germline loops: CDR1 SGHKS, CDR2 YYEKEE (reference sequence). CDR3 loop: CASSWDRGYGYTF. In DNA, the CDR3 is TGTGCCAGCAGCTGGGACAGGGGCTATGGCTACACCTTC.

The V call is TRBV28, the J call TRBJ2-2; 8 nucleotides align to TRBD1. The V and J ends lost 3 bases and 0 bases, in that order; junction bases with no gene match: 6. The CDR3 is 17 amino acids. Per germline, CDR1 MDHEN and CDR2 SYDVKM. CDR3 protein: CASSFRQGRTNTGELFF. The CDR3 DNA follows: TGTGCCAGCAGTTTCCGACAGGGGCGAACGAACACCGGGGAGCTGTTTTTT. Full variable domain (rest looked up from reference TRBV28 and TRBJ2-2): DVKVTQSSRYLVKRTGEKVFLECVQDMDHENMFWYRQDPGLGLRLIYFSYDVKMKEKGDIPEGYSVSREKKERFSLILESASTNQTSMYLCASSFRQGRTNTGELFFGEGSRLTVL.

V usage is TRBV30 and J usage is TRBJ2-5, with a tentative D call TRBD1 (6 bases). There are 14 residues in the CDR3. CDR1 and CDR2 (germline): GTSNPN, SVGIG (reference sequence). The V end was cut by 4 bases, the J end by 0 bases, with 12 bases between. The CDR3 loop reads CAWNFRQDQETQYF. The CDR3 nucleotides are TGTGCCTGGAACTTCCGACAGGACCAAGAGACCCAGTACTTC.

Regarding this clone: The same CDR3 is also encoded by other DNA sequences in this sample. The chain recombines TRBV14 with TRBJ1-1; D is perhaps TRBD1 (5 bases). V gave up 4 bases and J gave up 4 bases, with 10 bases separating them. Per the germline V gene, CDR1 is SGHDN and CDR2 is FVKESK. The CDR3 sequence is 13 residues long. The CDR3 DNA reads as TGTGCCAGCAGCCGGGGGGTTCTCACTGAAGCTTTCTTT. It yields the protein CASSRGVLTEAFF.

DNA for the CDR3: TGTGCCAGCAGTCCGCATGGACGGGAGAACACTGAAGCTTTCTTT. Translation gives CASSPHGRENTEAFF. The chain links TRBV6-5 to TRBJ1-1; D remains unclear. V gave up 5 bases and J gave up 1 base, with 14 bases separating them. Germline CDR1 reads MNHEY; CDR2 reads SVGAGI. This CDR3 comprises 15 residues.